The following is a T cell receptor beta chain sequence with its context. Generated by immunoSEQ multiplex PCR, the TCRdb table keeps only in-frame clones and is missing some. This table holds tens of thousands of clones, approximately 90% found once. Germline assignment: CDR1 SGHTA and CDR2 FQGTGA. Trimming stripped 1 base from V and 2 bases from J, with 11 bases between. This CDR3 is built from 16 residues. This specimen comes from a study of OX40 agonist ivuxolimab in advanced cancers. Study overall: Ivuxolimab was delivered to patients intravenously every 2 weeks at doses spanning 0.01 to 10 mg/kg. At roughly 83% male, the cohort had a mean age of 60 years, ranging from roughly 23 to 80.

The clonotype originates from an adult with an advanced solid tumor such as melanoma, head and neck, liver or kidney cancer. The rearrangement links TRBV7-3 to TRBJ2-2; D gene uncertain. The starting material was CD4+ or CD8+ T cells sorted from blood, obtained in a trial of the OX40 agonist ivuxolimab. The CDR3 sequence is CASSLRRAINTGELFF. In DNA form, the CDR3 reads TGTGCCAGCAGCTTAAGACGGGCTATAAACACCGGGGAGCTGTTTTTT.